This TCR beta chain stems from a study of PD-1 blockade in classical Hodgkin lymphoma. This CDR3 is built from 15 residues. CDR1 and CDR2 from the germline V gene are MNHEY and SVGAGI. With V trimmed by 6 bases and J by 4 bases, 8 bases remained unmatched. Comment on this clone: What it binds is not known.

Produced via immunoSEQ multiplex PCR; TCRdb's table is partial and in-frame only. The sample contains about 33,000 clones, 70% to 80% of which appear only once. Whole-study findings and limits: Diversity in CD4+ TCRs, unlike that measured in CD8+ TCRs, had risen significantly by C4D1. Newly diagnosed and completely responding patients shared comparable baseline diversity. The origin of the repertoire differences remains undefined, with disease activity or prior therapy as possible causes.

Time point defined: cycle 4 day 1 (C4D1), after around six weeks of nivolumab. Relapse after autologous stem cell transplantation occurred in every patient, and brentuximab vedotin exposure varied. Material: peripheral blood mononuclear cells (PBMCs), obtained before the fourth cycle of nivolumab. This receptor was taken from a human donor with classical Hodgkin lymphoma. This rearrangement joins TRBV6-5 to TRBJ2-3, with 9 nucleotides matching TRBD2. The CDR3 is CASRQSGGRADTQYF. The DNA of the CDR3 is TGTGCCAGCAGGCAAAGCGGGGGGAGGGCAGATACGCAGTATTTT.